The clone carrying this TCR beta chain was observed a few times. The data belong to a study of cytomegalovirus exposure and HLA in healthy donors. PCR amplification relied on 60 Vbeta primers (plus 13 Jbeta primers). The table came from immunoSEQ multiplex PCR; TCRdb's copy has only in-frame clones and leaves some out. Of 70,000 to 95,000 clones listed, around 80% were seen once; the top ten hold around 5.3%. CDR1 and CDR2 (germline): SGHNT, YYREEE (reference sequence). This CDR3 contains 15 residues. The V and J ends lost 4 bases and 4 bases, in that order; junction bases with no gene match: 9. The J gene is TRBJ1-1, the V gene TRBV5-4; 8 nucleotides match TRBD1. The receptor's source is a man aged 25 to 40 in good health and CMV-seropositive. The sample comprised PBMCs. The CDR3 DNA is TGTGCCAGCAGCCCGACAGGGGCGCGGGTCACTGAAGCTTTCTTT. Translated: CASSPTGARVTEAFF.